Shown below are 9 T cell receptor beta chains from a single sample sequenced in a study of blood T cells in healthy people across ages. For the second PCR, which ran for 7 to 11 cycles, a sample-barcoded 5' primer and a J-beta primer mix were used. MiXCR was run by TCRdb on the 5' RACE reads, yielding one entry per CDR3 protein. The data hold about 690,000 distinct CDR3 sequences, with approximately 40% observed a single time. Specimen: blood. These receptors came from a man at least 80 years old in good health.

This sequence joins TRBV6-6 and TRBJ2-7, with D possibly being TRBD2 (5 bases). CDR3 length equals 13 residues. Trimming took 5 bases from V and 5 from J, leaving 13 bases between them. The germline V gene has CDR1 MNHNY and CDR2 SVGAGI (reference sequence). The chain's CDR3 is CASSGLLENEQYF. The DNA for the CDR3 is TGTGCCAGCAGTGGACTGCTCGAAAACGAGCAGTACTTC.

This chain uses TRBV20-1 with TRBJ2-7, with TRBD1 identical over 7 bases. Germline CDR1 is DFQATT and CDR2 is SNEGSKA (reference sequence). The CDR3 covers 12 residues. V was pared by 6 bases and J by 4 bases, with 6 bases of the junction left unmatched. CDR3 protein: CSAVQGIYEQYF. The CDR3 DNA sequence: TGCAGTGCGGTACAGGGGATTTACGAGCAGTACTTC.

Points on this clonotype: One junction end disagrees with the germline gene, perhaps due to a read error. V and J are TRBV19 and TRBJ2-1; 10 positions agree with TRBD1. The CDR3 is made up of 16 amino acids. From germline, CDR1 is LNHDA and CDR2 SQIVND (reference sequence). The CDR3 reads CASSIDAGTGVNEQFF. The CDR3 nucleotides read TGTGCTAGTAGTATAGACGCAGGGACAGGGGTAAATGAGCAGTTCTTC. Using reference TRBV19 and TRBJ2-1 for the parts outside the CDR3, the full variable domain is DGGITQSPKYLFRKEGQNVTLSCEQNLNHDAMYWYRQDPGQGLRLIYYSQIVNDFQKGDIAEGYSVSREKKESFPLTVTSAQKNPTAFYLCASSIDAGTGVNEQFFGPGTRLTVL.

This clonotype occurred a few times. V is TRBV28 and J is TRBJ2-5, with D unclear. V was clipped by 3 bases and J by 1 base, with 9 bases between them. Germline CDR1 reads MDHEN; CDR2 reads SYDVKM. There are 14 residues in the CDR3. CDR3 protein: CASSLGFGQETQYF. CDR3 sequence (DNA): TGTGCCAGCAGTTTGGGGTTTGGCCAAGAGACCCAGTACTTC.

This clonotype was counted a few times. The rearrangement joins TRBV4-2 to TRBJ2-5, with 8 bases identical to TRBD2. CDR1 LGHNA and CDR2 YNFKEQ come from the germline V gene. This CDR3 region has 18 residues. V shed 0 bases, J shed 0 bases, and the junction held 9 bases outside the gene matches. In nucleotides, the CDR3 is TGTGCCAGCAGCCAAGATGCGGGAGGCGGGAGGTACCAAGAGACCCAGTACTTC. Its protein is CASSQDAGGGRYQETQYF.

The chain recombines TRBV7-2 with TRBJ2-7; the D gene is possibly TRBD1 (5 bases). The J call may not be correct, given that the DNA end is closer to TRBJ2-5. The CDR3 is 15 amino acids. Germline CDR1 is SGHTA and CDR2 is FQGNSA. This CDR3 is CASSPRQLPQETQYF. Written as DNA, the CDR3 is TGTGCCAGCAGCCCTCGACAGCTACCACAAGAGACCCAGTACTTC.

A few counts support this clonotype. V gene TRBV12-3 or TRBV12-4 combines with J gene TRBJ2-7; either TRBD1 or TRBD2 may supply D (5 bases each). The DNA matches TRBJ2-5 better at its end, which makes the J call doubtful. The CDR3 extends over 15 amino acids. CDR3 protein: CASSFRGPLGETQYF. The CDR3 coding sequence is TGTGCCAGCAGTTTCCGGGGCCCCTTAGGAGAGACCCAGTACTTC.

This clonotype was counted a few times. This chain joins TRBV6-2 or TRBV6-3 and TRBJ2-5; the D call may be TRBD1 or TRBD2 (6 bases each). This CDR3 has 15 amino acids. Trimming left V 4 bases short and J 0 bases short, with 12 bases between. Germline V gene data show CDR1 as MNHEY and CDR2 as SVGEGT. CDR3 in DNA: TGTGCCAGCAGTTGGGGGCCGGGGGACCAAGAGACCCAGTACTTC. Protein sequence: CASSWGPGDQETQYF.

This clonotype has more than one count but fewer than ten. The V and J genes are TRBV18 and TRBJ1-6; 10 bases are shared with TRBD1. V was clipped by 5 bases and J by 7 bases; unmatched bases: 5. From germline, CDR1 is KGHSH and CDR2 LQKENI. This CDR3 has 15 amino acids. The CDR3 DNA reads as TGTGCCAGCTCAAGGGACAGGGGATCGAATTCACCCCTCCACTTT. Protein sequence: CASSRDRGSNSPLHF.